This T cell receptor (beta chain) emerged from a study of cytomegalovirus exposure and HLA in healthy donors. PCR was performed using 60 Vbeta and 13 Jbeta primers. Only in-frame clones appear in the TCRdb table, and some are missing; sequencing was by immunoSEQ multiplex PCR. This sample contains roughly 120,000 clones. Points from the study as a whole: Later on, an analysis found that several of the most significant clusters appeared to be linked to common viral pathogens, which included parvovirus B19. In a later analysis, TCR beta V- and J-gene trimming showed a link to a missense DCLRE1C variant. A later examination showed that TCR association rates differed by HLA locus, with DRB1 most and HLA-C fewest. It was reportedly the case that the classifier diagnosed cytomegalovirus status with high specificity and sensitivity.

Remarks on this clone: As yet, its antigen is unknown. The sample contains more than one DNA sequence encoding this CDR3.

Germline V lookup: CDR1 MNHEY, CDR2 SMNVEV (reference sequence). This CDR3 has 13 residues. The ends lost 5 bases at V and 4 bases at J; junction bases unmatched: 3. The source of this sequence is a man younger than 30 in good health and CMV-seronegative. This chain links TRBV27 with TRBJ1-2; 8 bases match TRBD1. Sequencing input: PBMCs. The DNA of the CDR3 is TGTGCCAGCAGTCCCGGGACAGGCTATGGCTACACCTTC. Its protein product is CASSPGTGYGYTF.